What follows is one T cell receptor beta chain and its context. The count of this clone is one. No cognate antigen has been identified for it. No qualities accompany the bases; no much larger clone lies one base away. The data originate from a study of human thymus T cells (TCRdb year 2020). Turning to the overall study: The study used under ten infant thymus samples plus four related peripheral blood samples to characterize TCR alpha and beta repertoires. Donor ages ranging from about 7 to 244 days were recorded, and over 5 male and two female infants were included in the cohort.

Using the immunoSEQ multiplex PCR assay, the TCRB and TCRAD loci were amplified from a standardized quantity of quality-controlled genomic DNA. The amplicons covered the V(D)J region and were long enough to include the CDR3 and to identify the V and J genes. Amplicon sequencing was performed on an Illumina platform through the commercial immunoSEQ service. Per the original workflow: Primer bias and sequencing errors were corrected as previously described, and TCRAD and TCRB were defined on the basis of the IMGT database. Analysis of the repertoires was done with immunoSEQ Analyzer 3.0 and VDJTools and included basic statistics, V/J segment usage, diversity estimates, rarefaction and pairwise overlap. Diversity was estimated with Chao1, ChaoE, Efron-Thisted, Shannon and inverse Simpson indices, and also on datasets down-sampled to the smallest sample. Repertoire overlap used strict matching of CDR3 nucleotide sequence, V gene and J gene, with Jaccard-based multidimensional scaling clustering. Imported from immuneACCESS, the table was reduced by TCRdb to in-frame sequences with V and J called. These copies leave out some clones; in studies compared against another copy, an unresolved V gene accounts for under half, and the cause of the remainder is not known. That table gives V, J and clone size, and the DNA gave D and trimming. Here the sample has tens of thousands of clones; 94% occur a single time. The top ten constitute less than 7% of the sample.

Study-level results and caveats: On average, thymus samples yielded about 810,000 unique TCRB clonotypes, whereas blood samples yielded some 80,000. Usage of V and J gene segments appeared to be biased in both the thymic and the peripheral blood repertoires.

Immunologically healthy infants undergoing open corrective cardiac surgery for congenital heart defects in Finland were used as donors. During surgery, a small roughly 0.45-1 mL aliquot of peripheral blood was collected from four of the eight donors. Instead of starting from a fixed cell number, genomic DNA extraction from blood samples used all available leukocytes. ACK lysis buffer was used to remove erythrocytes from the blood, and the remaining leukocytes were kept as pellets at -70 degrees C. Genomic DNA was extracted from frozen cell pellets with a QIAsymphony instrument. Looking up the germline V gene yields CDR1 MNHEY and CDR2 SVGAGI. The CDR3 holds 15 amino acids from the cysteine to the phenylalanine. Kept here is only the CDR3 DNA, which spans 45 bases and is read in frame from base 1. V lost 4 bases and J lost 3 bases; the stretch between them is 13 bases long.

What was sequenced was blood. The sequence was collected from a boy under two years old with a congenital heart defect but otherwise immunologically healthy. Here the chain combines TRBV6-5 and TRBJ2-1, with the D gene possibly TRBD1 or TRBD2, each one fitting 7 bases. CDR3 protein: CASSSGGVGYNEQFF. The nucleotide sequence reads TGTGCCAGCAGTTCAGGGGGGGTCGGCTACAATGAGCAGTTCTTC.